These 15 T cell receptor beta chains came from one sample sequenced in a study of shared clonotypes between healthy human individuals. Measured with immunoSEQ multiplex PCR; TCRdb has only the in-frame clones, and not every one. The sample consists of about 2.2 million clones, about 93% of them appearing once. As defined, naive CD8 cells were CD45RO-negative and positively selected for CCR7, with terminally differentiated effector memory CD45RA+ cells excluded. Source material: naive CD8+ T cells from PBMCs. The receptors originated from a man aged 18 to 30 in good health. Some clones in this sample may be carry-over from other donors' samples.

The chain is built from TRBV4-1 and TRBJ2-3; D remains ambiguous. V lost 0 bases to trimming and J lost 6 bases, with 19 bases between them. CDR1 is MGHRA, CDR2 YSYEKL, per germline. CDR3 length equals 17 residues. The CDR3 coding sequence is TGCGCCAGCAGCCAAGATCGGATGCGCGAGGATACGGATACGCAGTATTTT. Protein product: CASSQDRMREDTDTQYF.

The chain couples TRBV9 to TRBJ1-2; D is perhaps TRBD1 (5 bases). The germline CDR1 and CDR2 sequences are SGDLS and YYNGEE. The CDR3 consists of 16 residues. V lost 3 bases and J 4 bases, leaving 19 bases between the germline ends. CDR3: CASSAHRDDGAYGYTF. The CDR3 region has the DNA TGTGCCAGCAGCGCTCATAGGGACGACGGGGCCTATGGCTACACCTTC.

The V call is TRBV27, the J call TRBJ2-3, with 11 bases that match TRBD2. CDR3 size: 15 residues. CDR1 and CDR2 from the germline V gene are MNHEY and SMNVEV (reference sequence). V lost 7 bases, J lost 3 bases, and 6 bases stayed unmatched. This CDR3 reads CASTHRTSGTDTQYF. The CDR3 DNA is TGTGCCAGCACCCACCGGACTAGCGGGACAGATACGCAGTATTTT.

This clone was detected once. The CDR3 bases are TGTGCCAGCAGCTTACGGACAGGGGGCGGGGATGGCTACACCTTC. This gives the protein CASSLRTGGGDGYTF. J is TRBJ1-2 and V is TRBV7-9, with TRBD1 matching 11 bases. Germline V gives CDR1 SEHNR, CDR2 FQNEAQ (reference sequence). J gave up 6 bases and V 2 bases, and 5 bases lay outside the gene matches. The CDR3 has 15 amino acids.

The chain combines TRBV11-2 with TRBJ1-3; D is unclear. V dropped 1 base and J dropped 0 bases, with 10 bases sitting between them. This CDR3 region has 16 residues. Germline CDR1 is SGHAT and CDR2 is FQNNGV. CDR3 sequence: CASSLGTSRSGNTIYF. The CDR3 DNA sequence: TGTGCCAGCAGCTTAGGTACATCCCGCTCTGGAAACACCATATATTTT.

The rearrangement uses TRBV28 and TRBJ2-7; TRBD2 is a possible D gene (7 bases). This CDR3 has 13 residues. Germline values: CDR1 MDHEN, CDR2 SYDVKM. V was trimmed by 5 bases and J by 7 bases, leaving 15 bases between them. DNA for the CDR3: TGTGCCAGCAGTGGGGGGGCGTTGGAGGAGCAGTACTTC. Residues: CASSGGALEEQYF.

The count of this clone is one. Other DNA sequences of this sample code for an identical CDR3. The gene calls are TRBV28 and TRBJ2-7, with 10 bases that match TRBD1. Unmatched junction bases numbered 2, after V lost 6 bases and J lost 3 bases. Germline CDR1 and CDR2: MDHEN and SYDVKM. The CDR3 sequence is 13 residues long. In DNA form, the CDR3 reads TGTGCCAGCAGGGGGACAGGGGACTACGAGCAGTACTTC. It translates to CASRGTGDYEQYF.

The rearrangement joins TRBV10-3 to TRBJ2-7; 13 positions match TRBD2. The CDR3 spans 16 residues. Trimming at V came to 6 bases and at J to 5 bases, leaving 10 bases not matched to a gene. Germline loops: CDR1 ENHRY, CDR2 SYGVKD. CDR3 in amino acids: CAIRRTSGSPLDEQYF. The CDR3 DNA reads as TGTGCCATCAGGCGGACTAGCGGGAGTCCTTTGGACGAGCAGTACTTC.

The CDR3 reads CASSQDSQGRPYAEAFF. The CDR3 DNA is TGCGCCAGCAGCCAAGATTCGCAGGGGCGGCCCTACGCTGAAGCTTTCTTT. The chain links TRBV4-3 to TRBJ1-1; D is perhaps TRBD1 (6 bases). Per germline, CDR1 LGHNA and CDR2 YSLEER. Trimming took 0 bases from V and 6 from J, leaving 20 bases between them. The CDR3 runs to 17 residues.

The CDR3 here is CASSLEVREKNIQYF. The CDR3 DNA reads as TGTGCCAGCAGCTTAGAAGTCAGAGAAAAAAACATTCAGTACTTC. The chain recombines TRBV11-1 with TRBJ2-4; D remains ambiguous. Trimming took 1 base from V and 4 from J, leaving 11 bases between them. This CDR3 has 15 amino acids. Germline V gene sequence: CDR1 SGHAT, CDR2 FQDESV (reference sequence). Full variable domain (remainder filled in from reference TRBV11-1 and TRBJ2-4): EAEVAQSPRYKITEKSQAVAFWCDPISGHATLYWYRQILGQGPELLVQFQDESVVDDSQLPKDRFSAERLKGVDSTLKIQPAELGDSAMYLCASSLEVREKNIQYFGAGTRLSVL.

The CDR3 here is CASSPSGESYGYTF. CDR3 DNA: TGTGCCAGCAGCCCCAGTGGTGAAAGCTATGGCTACACCTTC. The V and J genes are TRBV27 and TRBJ1-2; D gene unclear. The V gene's germline CDR1 is MNHEY and CDR2 SMNVEV (reference sequence). V was shortened by 6 bases and J by 4 bases, with 15 bases between the two germline ends. This CDR3 has 14 amino acids.

J is TRBJ1-2 and V is TRBV6-5, with a weak D call TRBD1 (6 bases). The CDR3 sequence is 13 residues long. Germline V gives CDR1 MNHEY, CDR2 SVGAGI. V was cut by 6 bases and J by 5 bases, with 13 bases left in between. The CDR3 sequence is CASSLKGGYGYTF. The CDR3 DNA reads as TGTGCCAGCAGCCTAAAGGGGGGGTATGGCTACACCTTC.

A remark on this clone: This sample includes further DNA sequences coding for the same CDR3. The rearrangement uses TRBV9 and TRBJ1-3; D is perhaps TRBD1 (6 bases). V lost 0 bases, J lost 4 bases, and 11 bases lay in between. Looked up from germline, CDR1 is SGDLS and CDR2 is YYNGEE. The CDR3 totals 15 residues. As DNA, the CDR3 is TGTGCCAGCAGCGTAGGAGGGGGATCAGGAAACACCATATATTTT. As protein: CASSVGGGSGNTIYF.

The J gene is TRBJ2-5, the V gene TRBV29-1; 10 bases fit TRBD1. Germline V lookup: CDR1 SQVTM, CDR2 ANQGSEA. CDR3 size: 15 residues. Germline trimming cut 3 bases from V and 4 bases from J; bases unmatched to any gene: 8. The CDR3 sequence is CSVDFRQGAGETQYF. CDR3 DNA sequence: TGCAGCGTTGATTTCCGACAGGGGGCTGGAGAGACCCAGTACTTC.

This chain uses TRBV27 with TRBJ1-5, with 12 positions matching TRBD1. With 4 bases clipped from V and 6 bases from J, the junction kept 4 bases outside the gene matches. Germline CDR1 is MNHEY and CDR2 is SMNVEV (reference sequence). The CDR3 totals 15 residues. Here the CDR3 reads CASSWGQGAGQPQHF. CDR3 DNA sequence: TGTGCCAGCAGTTGGGGACAGGGGGCGGGTCAGCCCCAGCATTTT.